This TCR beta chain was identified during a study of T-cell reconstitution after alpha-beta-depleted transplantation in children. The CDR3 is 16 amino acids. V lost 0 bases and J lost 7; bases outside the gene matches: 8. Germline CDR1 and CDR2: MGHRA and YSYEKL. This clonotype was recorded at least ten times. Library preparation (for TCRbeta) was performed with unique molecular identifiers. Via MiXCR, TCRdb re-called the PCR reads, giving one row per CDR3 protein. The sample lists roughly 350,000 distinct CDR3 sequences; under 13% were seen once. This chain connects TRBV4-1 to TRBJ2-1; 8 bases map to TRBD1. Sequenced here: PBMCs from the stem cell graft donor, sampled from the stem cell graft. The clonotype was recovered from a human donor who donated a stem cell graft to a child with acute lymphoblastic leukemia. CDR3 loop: CASSQEGPGGRNEQFF. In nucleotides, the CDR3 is TGCGCCAGCAGCCAAGAAGGCCCAGGGGGCAGGAATGAGCAGTTCTTC.